In this sample, the clone carrying this T cell receptor (beta chain) turned up a few times. The antigen is not known. Other nucleotide sequences in the sample specify the same CDR3. This entry is derived from a study of T cell responses to AZD1222 COVID-19 vaccine. The study, taken as a whole, reports: Only six individuals given AZD1222 were seropositive at baseline. Donors skewed white British and female; clonal diversity was possibly underestimated. After the peak T cell response, and only then, were repertoires sampled. Among vaccine-associated CD4 TCRs, coverage spanned spike, with dominance at 160-218 and 743-854.

TCRdb's table, derived via immunoSEQ multiplex PCR, lists solely in-frame clones and lacks some. Altogether 130,000 or so clones are present, roughly 90% being singletons, with the ten largest covering 1.6%. Sequencing was performed on peripheral blood, taken on day 0 of AZD1222 vaccination. This sequence was found in an adult in good health.

The CDR3 region has the DNA TGCGCCAGCAGCTTGGGACAGGGGACCTATGGCTACACCTTC. Translation gives CASSLGQGTYGYTF. The chain links TRBV5-1 to TRBJ1-2; 8 positions agree with TRBD1. The CDR3 has 14 amino acids. Germline-derived CDR1 and CDR2 are SGHRS and YFSETQ. J gave up 4 bases and V 0 bases, and 2 bases lay outside the gene matches.